This TCR beta chain is drawn from a study of neurological immune-mediated disorders. Noted time point: longitudinal time-point 3. The cDNA came from 5'RACE with 10-nucleotide random UMIs. TCRdb redid the calling of the 5' RACE reads with MiXCR, one entry per CDR3 protein. Counted here are around 100,000 distinct CDR3 sequences, about a tenth occurring once; the ten biggest clones make up around 3.1%. CDR1 and CDR2 from the germline V gene are MNHNY and SVGAGI (reference sequence). This CDR3 is 14 amino acids long. Trimming removed 5 bases from V and 4 bases from J, with 14 bases in between. The source of this sequence is a female donor with HTLV-1-associated myelopathy (HAM/TSP). The sequenced material came from PBMCs. The chain links TRBV6-6 to TRBJ2-5; D not certain. The DNA of the CDR3 is TGTGCCAGCAGTGACACGAAGGGTGCAGAGACCCAGTACTTC. It is translated as CASSDTKGAETQYF.